This entry lists 16 T cell receptor beta chains sequenced from one sample in a study of T-cell memory formation after mild COVID-19. In TCRdb, the 5' RACE reads were re-called with MiXCR into one record per CDR3 protein. This sample carries 430,000 or so distinct CDR3 sequences, more than 20% of them seen once, and the ten largest clones take around 13%. Sequencing used PBMCs or a T cell subset sorted from them (not recorded which). The receptors shown here come from an adult woman who had mild COVID-19 (a few samples of this study predate the infection). Cell type and time point are not known.

The chain uses TRBV7-9 and TRBJ1-6, with TRBD1 matching 8 bases. This CDR3 is built from 14 residues. Germline-derived CDR1 and CDR2 are SEHNR and FQNEAQ (reference sequence). Trimming at V came to 2 bases and at J to 9 bases, leaving 3 bases not matched to a gene. CDR3 region: CASSLQGAGSPLHF. The CDR3 nucleotides read TGTGCCAGCAGCTTACAGGGGGCTGGTTCACCCCTCCACTTT.

This rearrangement joins TRBV9 to TRBJ2-7; no definite D call. The CDR3 is 14 amino acids. CDR1 and CDR2 from the germline V gene are SGDLS and YYNGEE. Trimming took off 0 bases at V and 2 bases at J, with 9 bases between the two ends. DNA of the CDR3: TGTGCCAGCAGCGTAGTATCCAGAGCCTACGAGCAGTACTTC. This sequence encodes CASSVVSRAYEQYF.

The gene calls are TRBV12-3 or TRBV12-4 and TRBJ2-2; 7 bases are shared with TRBD2. The CDR3 runs to 15 residues. The J segment lost 2 bases and the V segment lost 5 bases, leaving 5 bases of the junction unmatched. Here the CDR3 DNA reads TGTGCCAGCAGTCTTGAGCGGGAAAACACCGGGGAGCTGTTTTTT. Protein sequence: CASSLERENTGELFF.

This clonotype was observed a handful of times. The CDR3 loop is CATSDNGPFLQFF. The CDR3 DNA follows: TGTGCCACCAGTGATAATGGACCTTTCCTACAGTTCTTC. This chain links TRBV24-1 with TRBJ2-1, with D hard to call. This CDR3 is built from 13 residues. V lost 3 bases, J lost 13 bases, and 15 bases lay in between. CDR1 is KGHDR, CDR2 SFDVKD, per germline.

The chain employs TRBV9 and TRBJ2-1, with 10 nucleotides matching TRBD2. CDR3 length: 15 amino acids. With V trimmed by 3 bases and J by 7 bases, 7 bases remained unmatched. Germline V gene data show CDR1 as SGDLS and CDR2 as YYNGEE. The CDR3 bases are TGTGCCAGCAGCGAGGGACTAGCGCCTGAGAATGAGCAGTTCTTC. It specifies CASSEGLAPENEQFF.

This clonotype was seen a handful of times. This rearrangement joins TRBV19 to TRBJ2-3; possible D gene TRBD2, 6 bases. Germline V gene lookup returns CDR1 LNHDA and CDR2 SQIVND (reference sequence). The V end was cut by 6 bases, the J end by 8 bases, with 18 bases between. The CDR3 consists of 14 residues. The CDR3: CASRLGRPPGTQYF. For the CDR3, the DNA is TGTGCCAGTAGGCTGGGGAGGCCCCCCGGTACGCAGTATTTT. The entire variable domain, with the rest obtained from reference TRBV19 and TRBJ2-3, is as follows: DGGITQSPKYLFRKEGQNVTLSCEQNLNHDAMYWYRQDPGQGLRLIYYSQIVNDFQKGDIAEGYSVSREKKESFPLTVTSAQKNPTAFYLCASRLGRPPGTQYFGPGTRLTVL.

The rearrangement links TRBV30 to TRBJ2-7; TRBD2 matches at 7 bases. V dropped 1 base and J dropped 4; count of bases not matched to a gene: 7. Germline V CDR1 and CDR2: GTSNPN, SVGIG (reference sequence). CDR3 size: 14 residues. CDR3 in amino acids: CAWSELANDYEQYF. CDR3 DNA: TGTGCCTGGAGTGAACTAGCGAACGATTACGAGCAGTACTTC. Full variable domain (remainder filled in from reference TRBV30 and TRBJ2-7): SQTIHQWPATLVQPVGSPLSLECTVEGTSNPNLYWYRQAAGRGLQLLFYSVGIGQISSEVPQNLSASRPQDRQFILSSKKLLLSDSGFYLCAWSELANDYEQYFGPGTRLTVT.

V is TRBV12-3 or TRBV12-4 and J is TRBJ2-3; 11 bases are shared with TRBD2. V shed 5 bases, J shed 4 bases, and the junction held 8 bases outside the gene matches. CDR3 length equals 16 residues. The CDR3 is CASSLLSGRAPDTQYF. The CDR3 DNA sequence: TGTGCCAGCAGTCTCCTTAGCGGGAGGGCCCCAGATACGCAGTATTTT.

V gene TRBV7-9 combines with J gene TRBJ2-7; 11 nucleotides align to TRBD2. Trimming took 3 bases from V and 4 from J; bases not matched to a gene: 5. The CDR3 runs 15 residues. CDR1 is SEHNR and CDR2 is FQNEAQ in the germline V gene (reference sequence). In nucleotides, the CDR3 is TGTGCCAGCAGCTTTTATGGGACTAGCGGTTACGAGCAGTACTTC. It translates to CASSFYGTSGYEQYF.

This rearrangement joins TRBV11-3 to TRBJ1-1; D might be TRBD1 (5 bases). There are 13 residues in the CDR3. From germline, CDR1 is SGHNT and CDR2 YENEEA. V was pared by 1 base and J by 11 bases, with 14 bases between. For the CDR3, the DNA is TGTGCCAGCAGCTTAGGCCGGGGGAAGAAGGCTTTCTTT. Protein: CASSLGRGKKAFF.

This clonotype was detected only a few times. CDR3 sequence reads: CATSDTSAGELFF. The CDR3 region has the DNA TGTGCCACCAGCGATACTAGCGCCGGGGAGCTGTTTTTT. The gene calls are TRBV15 and TRBJ2-2; 7 bases are shared with TRBD2. The CDR3 is 13 residues long. Germline loops: CDR1 LNHNV, CDR2 YYDKDF (reference sequence). With 5 bases clipped from V and 6 bases from J, the junction kept 3 bases outside the gene matches.

Regarding this clonotype: One end of the junction fails to match germline, which may point to a read error. This chain connects TRBV7-7 to TRBJ2-1, with 7 bases aligning to TRBD2. CDR3 length: 13 residues. CDR1 and CDR2 from the germline V gene are SSHAT and FNYEAQ (reference sequence). The CDR3 DNA is TGTGCTAGCAGCTTAGAAGGACTAGGTGAGCAGTTCTTC. Translating gives CASSLEGLGEQFF.

This clonotype has a handful of counts. J is TRBJ1-3 and V is TRBV9; D uncertain. The ends were cut back, 0 bases at V and 0 bases at J, with 4 bases in the middle. This CDR3 is 14 amino acids long. CDR1 SGDLS and CDR2 YYNGEE come from the germline V gene. CDR3 DNA: TGTGCCAGCAGCGTAGGCAGCTCTGGAAACACCATATATTTT. It is translated as CASSVGSSGNTIYF.

This clonotype was observed a handful of times. The rearrangement uses TRBV24-1 and TRBJ2-1, with TRBD1 identical over 11 bases. Germline CDR1 reads KGHDR; CDR2 reads SFDVKD. After removal of 2 bases from V and 6 bases from J, the junction contained 5 bases not matched to a gene. CDR3 size: 16 residues. The CDR3 loop is CATSDWGGTGGNEQFF. For the CDR3, the DNA is TGTGCCACCAGTGATTGGGGAGGGACAGGGGGCAATGAGCAGTTCTTC.

There are many counts of this clonotype. V is TRBV20-1 and J is TRBJ2-7, with D perhaps TRBD1 (6 bases). V was cut by 6 bases and J by 7 bases, with 13 bases left in between. CDR1 is DFQATT and CDR2 is SNEGSKA in the germline V gene (reference sequence). The CDR3 contains 11 residues. The CDR3 region is CSAPWQGEQYF. CDR3 nucleotides: TGCAGTGCCCCCTGGCAGGGGGAGCAGTACTTC.

In nucleotides, the CDR3 is TGCGCCAGCAGCTACGGTTCAGGGAACTATGGCTACACCTTC. Protein sequence: CASSYGSGNYGYTF. The gene calls are TRBV5-1 and TRBJ1-2, with D maybe TRBD1 (5 bases). The germline gives CDR1 SGHRS, CDR2 YFSETQ. V gave up 3 bases and J gave up 2 bases, with 11 bases separating them. The CDR3 is 14 amino acids.